This T cell receptor beta chain was sequenced for a study of blood T cell repertoires in COVID-19. Deletions cut 6 bases from V and 1 base from J, with 15 bases between. Germline lookup yields CDR1 MNHEY and CDR2 SVGAGI. This CDR3 has 15 amino acids. This clone appeared a few times. Assay: immunoSEQ multiplex PCR; the TCRdb copy retains only in-frame clones and omits some. The data show fewer than 400,000 clones, under 90% seen once. The material sequenced was peripheral blood. The genes are TRBV6-5 and TRBJ1-1; D is undetermined. The sequence was collected from a woman in her thirties with COVID-19, enrolled during active disease. The CDR3 spells CASREGPYGNTEAFF. In DNA form, the CDR3 reads TGTGCCAGCAGGGAGGGTCCTTATGGGAACACTGAAGCTTTCTTT.